A selection of T cell receptor beta chains follows, all from one sample in a study of blood T cell repertoires in COVID-19. Sequencing was performed with immunoSEQ multiplex PCR; in TCRdb, only in-frame clones are kept and a portion is missing. The repertoire holds over 40,000 clones, with around 92% as singletons. The sequencing sample was made of peripheral blood. The receptors come from a human donor in a cohort sampled during active COVID-19. Both conserved end residues are part of each CDR3. The D gene is left open where the match is weak. Clone size, where shown, is once, few, many, or a class for clones that have expanded.

v_call	clone_size	j_call	d_call	cdr3_nt	cdr3_aa
TRBV7-9	.	TRBJ1-6	.	TGTGCCAGCAGCTTAGCGCAGGGCAATTCACCCCTCCACTTT	CASSLAQGNSPLHF
TRBV7-2	.	TRBJ2-6	.	TGTGCCAGCAGCTTACAGGTCGGTGGGGCCAACGTCCTGACTTTC	CASSLQVGGANVLTF
TRBV13	.	TRBJ1-2	TRBD1	TGTGCCAGCAGTCTCCTTGGACAGGCCTATGGCTACACCTTC	CASSLLGQAYGYTF
TRBV5-4	.	TRBJ1-2	.	TGTGCCAGCAGCCCGTGGGGGGGGGACCCCTATGGCTACACCTTC	CASSPWGGDPYGYTF
TRBV7-9	.	TRBJ2-2	TRBD1	TGTGCCAGCAGCTCTTCGACAGGGAAGGAAGAGGAGGAGCTGTTTTTT	CASSSSTGKEEEELFF
TRBV28	.	TRBJ1-1	.	TGTGCCAGCAGCCGCAGGAACACTGAAGCTTTCTTT	CASSRRNTEAFF
TRBV19	once	TRBJ1-2	.	TGTGCCAGTAGTCAGGTATATGGCTACACCTTC	CASSQVYGYTF
TRBV5-6	.	TRBJ2-7	TRBD2	TGTGCCAGCAGCCCATCGACTAGCGGGGGCCGCTACGAGCAGTACTTC	CASSPSTSGGRYEQYF
TRBV10-3	once	TRBJ1-5	.	TGTGCCATCAGTGTAAGAGGCGGTAGCAATCAGCCCCAGCATTTT	CAISVRGGSNQPQHF
TRBV9	.	TRBJ1-1	.	TGTGCCAGCAGCGGGGCTGACCAGAGTGAAGCTTTCTTT	CASSGADQSEAFF
TRBV19	.	TRBJ2-2	.	TGTGCCAGTAGTATCGGTCGAGGGTTGACCGGGGAGCTGTTTTTT	CASSIGRGLTGELFF
TRBV12-3/TRBV12-4	.	TRBJ2-5	.	TGTGCCAGCAGTTTGGCCTATAGGGGCCAGTACTTC	CASSLAYRGQYF
TRBV7-2	.	TRBJ2-3	TRBD1	TGTGCCAGCAGCCTACCGACAGGGTCCACAGATACGCAGTATTTT	CASSLPTGSTDTQYF
TRBV6-5	.	TRBJ2-7	TRBD1	TGTGCCAGCAGTAGGGCGACAGGGGGCCCCTACGAGCAGTACTTC	CASSRATGGPYEQYF
TRBV9	.	TRBJ2-5	TRBD2	TGTGCCAGCAGCGCGGGACTAGCAAAAGAGACCCAGTACTTC	CASSAGLAKETQYF
TRBV4-1	few	TRBJ2-7	TRBD2	TGCGCCAGCAGCCAAGAAGGTACGGGAGGGAGGTCCTACGAGCAGTACTTC	CASSQEGTGGRSYEQYF
TRBV7-2	.	TRBJ2-7	TRBD2	TGTGCCAGCAGCCTGGACGGGACTAGGACCAGCGAGCAGTACTTC	CASSLDGTRTSEQYF
TRBV3-1/TRBV3-2	.	TRBJ2-3	TRBD2	TGTGCCACCAGCGGGAGGCGGACAGATACGCAGTATTTT	CATSGRRTDTQYF
TRBV4-2	.	TRBJ1-6	TRBD1	TGTGCCAGCAGCCCTACGGTCCCCGGGACAGGGGTTTCACCCCTCCACTTT	CASSPTVPGTGVSPLHF
TRBV7-2	.	TRBJ2-3	TRBD2	TGTGCCAGCAGCTCCGGGACTAGCCCAGATACGCAGTATTTT	CASSSGTSPDTQYF
TRBV10-3	.	TRBJ2-3	.	TGTGCCATCAATGGGGAGGGGGGAGCATATACGCAGTATTTT	CAINGEGGAYTQYF
TRBV6-2/TRBV6-3	.	TRBJ2-3	.	TGTGCCAGCAGTTACGCGGGGAGGAAATCTAGCACAGATACGCAGTATTTT	CASSYAGRKSSTDTQYF
TRBV7-3	.	TRBJ1-1	.	TGTGCCAGCAGTATGACAGGAATGAACACTGAAGCTTTCTTT	CASSMTGMNTEAFF
TRBV6-2/TRBV6-3	.	TRBJ2-7	.	TGTGCCAGCAGTTGGGGCAACTACGAGCAGTACTTC	CASSWGNYEQYF
TRBV4-1	.	TRBJ1-1	.	TGCGCCAGCAGGAGGGGGATGAGCACTGAAGCTTTCTTT	CASRRGMSTEAFF
TRBV7-2	once	TRBJ1-3	.	TGTGCCAGCAGCGCGGGCCCAGATTTCTCTGGAAACACCATATATTTT	CASSAGPDFSGNTIYF
TRBV7-8	.	TRBJ1-6	.	TGTGCCAGCAGCTTCTGGACTGAGGGGGCACCCCTCCACTTT	CASSFWTEGAPLHF
TRBV6-5	.	TRBJ1-2	TRBD1	TGTGCCAGCGAGCCGAGACAGGGTATTACCTATGGCTACACCTTC	CASEPRQGITYGYTF
TRBV18	.	TRBJ1-6	TRBD1	TGTGCCAGCTCACAGGGGGCGGATAATTCACCCCTCCACTTT	CASSQGADNSPLHF
TRBV6-2/TRBV6-3	.	TRBJ2-7	TRBD1	TGTGCCAGCAGCCCCCTCGGGACAGGGGACTCCTGGGAGCAGTACTTC	CASSPLGTGDSWEQYF